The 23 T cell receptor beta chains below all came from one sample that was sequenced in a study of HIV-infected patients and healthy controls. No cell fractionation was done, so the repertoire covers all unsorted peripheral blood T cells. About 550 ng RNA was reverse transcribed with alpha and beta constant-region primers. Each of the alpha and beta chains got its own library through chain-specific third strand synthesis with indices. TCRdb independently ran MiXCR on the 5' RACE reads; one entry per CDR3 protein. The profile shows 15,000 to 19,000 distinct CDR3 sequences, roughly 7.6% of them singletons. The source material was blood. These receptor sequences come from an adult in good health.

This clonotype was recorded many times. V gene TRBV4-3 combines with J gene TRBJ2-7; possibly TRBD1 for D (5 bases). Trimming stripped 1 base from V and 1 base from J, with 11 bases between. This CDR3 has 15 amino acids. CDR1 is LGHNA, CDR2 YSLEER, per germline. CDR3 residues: CASSQVADTSYEQYF. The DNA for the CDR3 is TGCGCCAGCAGCCAAGTTGCGGACACTTCCTACGAGCAGTACTTC.

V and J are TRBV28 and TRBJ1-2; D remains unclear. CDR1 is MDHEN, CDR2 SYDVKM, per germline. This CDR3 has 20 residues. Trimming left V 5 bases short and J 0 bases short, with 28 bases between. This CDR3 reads CASSRRGLKEGTLPNYGYTF. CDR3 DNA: TGTGCCAGCAGTAGACGAGGGCTTAAGGAAGGAACACTCCCTAACTATGGCTACACCTTC.

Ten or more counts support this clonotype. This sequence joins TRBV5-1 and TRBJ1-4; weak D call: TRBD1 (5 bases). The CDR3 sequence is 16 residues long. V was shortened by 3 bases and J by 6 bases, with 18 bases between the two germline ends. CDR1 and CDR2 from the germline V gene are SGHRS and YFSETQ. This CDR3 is CASSSTPGGDDEKLFF. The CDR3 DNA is TGCGCCAGCAGCTCGACGCCGGGGGGAGATGATGAAAAACTGTTTTTT.

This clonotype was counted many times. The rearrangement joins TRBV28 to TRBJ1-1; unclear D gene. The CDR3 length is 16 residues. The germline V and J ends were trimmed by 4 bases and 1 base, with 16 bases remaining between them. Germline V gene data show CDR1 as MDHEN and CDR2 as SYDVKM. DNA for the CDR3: TGTGCCAGCAGTTCTCGGCCCCCCGCAGGGAACACTGAAGCTTTCTTT. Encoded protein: CASSSRPPAGNTEAFF.

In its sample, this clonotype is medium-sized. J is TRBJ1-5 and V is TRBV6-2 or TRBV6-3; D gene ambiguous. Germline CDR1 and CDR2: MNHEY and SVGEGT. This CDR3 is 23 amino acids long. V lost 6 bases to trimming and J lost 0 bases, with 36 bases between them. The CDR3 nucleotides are TGTGCCAGCAGCGCCATCTACGATATGTGGATGATTCACGAAGCTTATAGCAATCAGCCCCAGCATTTT. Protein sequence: CASSAIYDMWMIHEAYSNQPQHF.

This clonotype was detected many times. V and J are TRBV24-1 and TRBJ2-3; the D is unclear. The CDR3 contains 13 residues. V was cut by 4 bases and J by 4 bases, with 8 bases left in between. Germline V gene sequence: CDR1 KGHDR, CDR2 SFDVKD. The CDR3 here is CATSEQNSDTQYF. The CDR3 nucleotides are TGTGCCACCAGTGAGCAGAACTCAGATACGCAGTATTTT.

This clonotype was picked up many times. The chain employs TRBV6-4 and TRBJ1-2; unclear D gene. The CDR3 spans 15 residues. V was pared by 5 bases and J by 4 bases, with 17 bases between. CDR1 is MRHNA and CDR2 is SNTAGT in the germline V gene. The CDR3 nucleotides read TGTGCCAGCAGTCCAGACCCTACAGAGCCCTATGGCTACACCTTC. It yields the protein CASSPDPTEPYGYTF.

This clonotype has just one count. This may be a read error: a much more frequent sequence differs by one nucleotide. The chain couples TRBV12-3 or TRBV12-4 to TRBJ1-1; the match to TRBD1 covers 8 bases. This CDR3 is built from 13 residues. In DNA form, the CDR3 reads TGTGTCAGCATCCAACAGGGGGTCACTGAAGCTTTCTTT. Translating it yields CVSIQQGVTEAFF.

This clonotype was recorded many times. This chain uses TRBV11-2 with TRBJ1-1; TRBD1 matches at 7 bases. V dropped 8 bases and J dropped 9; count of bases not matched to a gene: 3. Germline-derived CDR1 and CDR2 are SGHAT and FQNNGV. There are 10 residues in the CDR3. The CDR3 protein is CASRGQQAFF. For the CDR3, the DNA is TGTGCCAGCCGGGGACAGCAAGCTTTCTTT.

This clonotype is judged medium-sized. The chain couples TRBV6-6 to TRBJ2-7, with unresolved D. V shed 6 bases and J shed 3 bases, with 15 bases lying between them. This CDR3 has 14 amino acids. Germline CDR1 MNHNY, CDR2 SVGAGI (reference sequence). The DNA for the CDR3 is TGTGCCAGCAGCTCTCTAAATCCTTACTACGAGCAGTACTTC. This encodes CASSSLNPYYEQYF.

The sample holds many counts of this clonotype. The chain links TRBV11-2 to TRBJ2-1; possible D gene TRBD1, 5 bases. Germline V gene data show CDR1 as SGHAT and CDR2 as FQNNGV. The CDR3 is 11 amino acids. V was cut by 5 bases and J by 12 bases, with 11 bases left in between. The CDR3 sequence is CASSIGARQFF. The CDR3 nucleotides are TGTGCCAGCAGCATAGGGGCAAGGCAGTTCTTC.

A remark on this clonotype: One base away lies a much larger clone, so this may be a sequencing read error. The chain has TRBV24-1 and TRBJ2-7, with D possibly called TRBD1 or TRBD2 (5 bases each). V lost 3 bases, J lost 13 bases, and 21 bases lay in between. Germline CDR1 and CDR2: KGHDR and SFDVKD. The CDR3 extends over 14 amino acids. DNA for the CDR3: TGTGCCACCAGTGATCGGGGTTCCTCTTCGGGGCATTACTTC. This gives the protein CATSDRGSSSGHYF.

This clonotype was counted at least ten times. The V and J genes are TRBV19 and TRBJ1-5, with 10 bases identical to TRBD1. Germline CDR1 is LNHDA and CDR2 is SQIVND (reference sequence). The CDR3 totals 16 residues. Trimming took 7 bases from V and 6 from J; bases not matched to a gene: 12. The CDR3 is CASTKSGQGGGQPQHF. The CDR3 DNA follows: TGTGCCAGTACCAAGTCCGGACAGGGGGGAGGTCAGCCCCAGCATTTT.

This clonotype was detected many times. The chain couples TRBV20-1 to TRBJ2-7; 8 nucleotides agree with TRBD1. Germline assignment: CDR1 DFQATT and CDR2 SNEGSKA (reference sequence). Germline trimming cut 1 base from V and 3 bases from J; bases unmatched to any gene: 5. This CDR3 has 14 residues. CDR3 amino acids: CSARGGTGLYEQYF. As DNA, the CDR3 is TGCAGTGCTAGAGGAGGGACAGGCCTCTACGAGCAGTACTTC.

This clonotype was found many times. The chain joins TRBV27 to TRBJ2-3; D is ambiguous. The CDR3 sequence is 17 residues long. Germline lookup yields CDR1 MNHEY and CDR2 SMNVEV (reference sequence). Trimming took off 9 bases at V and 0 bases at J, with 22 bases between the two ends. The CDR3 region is CARTRISNDPSTDTQYF. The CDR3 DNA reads TGTGCCAGGACAAGGATATCGAACGATCCTAGCACAGATACGCAGTATTTT.

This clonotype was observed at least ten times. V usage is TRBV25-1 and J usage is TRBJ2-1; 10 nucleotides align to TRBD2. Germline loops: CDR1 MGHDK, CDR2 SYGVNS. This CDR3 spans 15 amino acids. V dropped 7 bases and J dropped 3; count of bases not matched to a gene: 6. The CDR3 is CASTPGLASYNEQFF. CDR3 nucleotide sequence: TGTGCCAGCACCCCGGGACTAGCGAGCTACAATGAGCAGTTCTTC. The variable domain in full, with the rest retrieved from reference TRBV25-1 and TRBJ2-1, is EADIYQTPRYLVIGTGKKITLECSQTMGHDKMYWYQQDPGMELHLIHYSYGVNSTEKGDLSSESTVSRIRTEHFPLTLESARPSHTSQYLCASTPGLASYNEQFFGPGTRLTVL.

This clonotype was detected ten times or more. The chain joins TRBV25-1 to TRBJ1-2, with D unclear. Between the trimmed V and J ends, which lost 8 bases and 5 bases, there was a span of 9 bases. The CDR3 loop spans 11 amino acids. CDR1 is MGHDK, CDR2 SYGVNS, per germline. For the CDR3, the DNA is TGTGCCAGCGGGAACAGTTATGGCTACACCTTC. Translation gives CASGNSYGYTF.

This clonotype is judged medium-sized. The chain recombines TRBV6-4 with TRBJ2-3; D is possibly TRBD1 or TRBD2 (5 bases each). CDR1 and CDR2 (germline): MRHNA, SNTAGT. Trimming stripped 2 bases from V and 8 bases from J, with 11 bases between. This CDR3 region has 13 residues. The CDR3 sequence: CASSDGDEATQYF. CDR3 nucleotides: TGTGCCAGCAGTGACGGGGACGAGGCTACGCAGTATTTT.

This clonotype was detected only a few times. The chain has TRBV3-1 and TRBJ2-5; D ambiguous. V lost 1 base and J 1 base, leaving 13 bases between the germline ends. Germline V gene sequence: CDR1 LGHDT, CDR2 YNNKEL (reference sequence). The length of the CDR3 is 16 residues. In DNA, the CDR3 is TGTGCCAGCAGCCAAGGGGCACGACAATCCCAAGAGACCCAGTACTTC. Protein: CASSQGARQSQETQYF.

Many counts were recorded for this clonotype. CDR3 nucleotides: TGTGCCAGCAGCCGGGGGGGACGGCACAATCAGCCCCAGCATTTT. This sequence encodes CASSRGGRHNQPQHF. V and J are TRBV7-9 and TRBJ1-5, with TRBD1 as a possible D gene (5 bases). CDR3 size: 15 residues. The ends were cut back, 5 bases at V and 3 bases at J, with 14 bases in the middle. Germline CDR1 and CDR2: SEHNR and FQNEAQ (reference sequence).

CDR3 nucleotides: TGTGCCAGCAGCTCGGACGGCCCTCTGAACACTGAAGCTTTCTTT. This translates into CASSSDGPLNTEAFF. The V call is TRBV11-3, the J call TRBJ1-1; D is ambiguous. Trimming took 4 bases from V and 0 from J, leaving 12 bases between them. Per the germline V gene, CDR1 is SGHNT and CDR2 is YENEEA. This CDR3 spans 15 amino acids.

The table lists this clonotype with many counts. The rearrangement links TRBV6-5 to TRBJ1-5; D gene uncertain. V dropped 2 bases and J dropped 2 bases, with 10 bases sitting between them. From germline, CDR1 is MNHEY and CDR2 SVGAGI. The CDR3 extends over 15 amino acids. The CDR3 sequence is CASSYGPDGNQPQHF. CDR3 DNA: TGTGCCAGCAGTTACGGGCCTGACGGCAATCAGCCCCAGCATTTT.

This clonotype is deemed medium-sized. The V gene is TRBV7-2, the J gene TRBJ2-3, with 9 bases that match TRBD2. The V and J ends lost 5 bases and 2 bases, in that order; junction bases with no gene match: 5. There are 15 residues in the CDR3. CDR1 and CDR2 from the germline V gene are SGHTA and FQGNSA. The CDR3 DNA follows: TGTGCCAGCAGCCCCCTAGCGGGGACCACAGATACGCAGTATTTT. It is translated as CASSPLAGTTDTQYF.